These 7 T cell receptor beta chains originate from one sample sequenced in a study of blood T cells in healthy people across ages. The use of a sample-barcoded 5' primer and a J-beta primer mix characterized a second PCR of about 6 to 11 cycles. TCRdb fed the 5' RACE reads into MiXCR, producing one record per CDR3 protein. The table lists about 640,000 distinct CDR3 sequences, roughly 53% of them singletons. Sequenced: blood. These receptors came from a man aged 55-75 years in good health.

This clonotype was seen a handful of times. The rearrangement links TRBV5-1 to TRBJ2-5; the D gene is possibly TRBD1 (7 bases). CDR1 and CDR2 (germline): SGHRS, YFSETQ. The CDR3 has 15 residues. Between the trimmed V and J ends, which lost 0 bases and 0 bases, there was a span of 9 bases. The CDR3 coding sequence is TGCGCCAGCAGCTTGGGCGGGACAGACCAAGAGACCCAGTACTTC. Protein product: CASSLGGTDQETQYF. The full variable domain, its missing parts supplied by reference TRBV5-1 and TRBJ2-5, is KAGVTQTPRYLIKTRGQQVTLSCSPISGHRSVSWYQQTPGQGLQFLFEYFSETQRNKGNFPGRFSGRQFSNSRSEMNVSTLELGDSALYLCASSLGGTDQETQYFGPGTRLLVL.

As concerns this clonotype: A much more abundant neighbour one base away suggests this may be a read error. The chain joins TRBV5-1 to TRBJ2-5; no reliable D call. This CDR3 is 11 amino acids long. The V and J ends lost 6 bases and 0 bases respectively, with 3 bases between them. Germline V gene lookup returns CDR1 SGHRS and CDR2 YFSETQ. CDR3 sequence reads: CASTNQETQYF. The DNA of the CDR3 is TGCGCCAGCACCAACCAAGAGACCCAGTACTTC.

In DNA, the CDR3 is TGTGCCAGCGGGGCTTCGGTCTGGGGCTACACCTTC. It encodes CASGASVWGYTF. This rearrangement joins TRBV12-3 or TRBV12-4 to TRBJ1-2; possibly TRBD1 for D (5 bases). This CDR3 has 12 amino acids. Trimming stripped 8 bases from V and 8 bases from J, with 15 bases between.

The rearrangement uses TRBV5-1 and TRBJ2-1; tentatively, D is TRBD2 (5 bases). Germline CDR1 and CDR2: SGHRS and YFSETQ. Trimming shortened V by 4 bases and J by 5 bases, and 19 bases separated the two germline ends. CDR3 length equals 16 residues. The CDR3 region is CASSRSPGLFDNEQFF. CDR3 sequence (DNA): TGCGCCAGCAGCCGAAGTCCTGGACTTTTCGACAATGAGCAGTTCTTC.

This sequence joins TRBV20-1 and TRBJ2-5; unclear D gene. Germline CDR1 reads DFQATT; CDR2 reads SNEGSKA (reference sequence). Trimming pared 2 bases from V and 3 bases from J, leaving 10 bases between. The CDR3 length is 13 residues. CDR3 sequence: CSARPSGEETQYF. CDR3 nucleotide sequence: TGCAGTGCTAGACCCTCGGGCGAAGAGACCCAGTACTTC.

This clonotype was detected only a few times. The chain uses TRBV10-3 and TRBJ2-7; 10 bases fit TRBD1. The junction had 10 bases not matched to a gene; V was cut back by 2 bases and J by 9 bases. The CDR3 length is 15 residues. Germline lookup yields CDR1 ENHRY and CDR2 SYGVKD. The CDR3 loop is CAISETGQGLERQYF. In nucleotides, the CDR3 is TGTGCCATCAGTGAGACGGGACAGGGGCTAGAACGGCAGTACTTC.

This chain links TRBV5-1 with TRBJ2-7; D not certain. Germline loops: CDR1 SGHRS, CDR2 YFSETQ. Trimming cost V 4 bases and J 3 bases, with 20 bases left between them. The CDR3 consists of 16 residues. The CDR3 reads CASSLVSQPAIYEQYF. The CDR3 DNA sequence: TGCGCCAGCAGCCTGGTGTCGCAGCCTGCCATCTACGAGCAGTACTTC.